These T cell receptor beta chains were read from a single sample in a study of T-cell memory formation after mild COVID-19. TCRdb reprocessed the 5' RACE reads via MiXCR and lists one record per CDR3 protein. The sample includes 400,000 to 500,000 distinct CDR3 sequences, over 15% of them seen just once. The sample consisted of PBMCs or a T cell subset sorted from them (not recorded which). The receptors derive from an adult woman who had mild COVID-19 (a few samples of this study predate the infection). Cell type and time point are not known. The CDR3 runs from the conserved cysteine through the conserved F or W. Fields, in order: D gene, V gene, J gene, CDR3 length, clone size, CDR3 DNA, CDR3 protein. The D gene is left open where the match is weak. Rows may omit the clone size; those that give it use once, few, many or a size class.

-	TRBV9	TRBJ1-6	16	-	TGTGCCAGCAGCGTAGAAGGTAGAGGGCACGGTTCACCCCTCCACTTT	CASSVEGRGHGSPLHF
-	TRBV20-1	TRBJ1-1	15	-	TGCAGTGCTAGGGGGACCACGGTGGGGAACACTGAAGCTTTCTTT	CSARGTTVGNTEAFF
TRBD2	TRBV19	TRBJ2-1	13	-	TGTGCCAGTAGGGCGGGAGTAAGCGGTGAGCAGTTCTTC	CASRAGVSGEQFF
-	TRBV27	TRBJ1-2	13	-	TGTGCCAGCACTCGCGGCCTTAACTATGGCTACACCTTC	CASTRGLNYGYTF
-	TRBV5-1	TRBJ1-2	16	few	TGCGCCAGCACCAGGGGATCAGGGTTGGAAAACTATGGCTACACCTTC	CASTRGSGLENYGYTF
-	TRBV7-2	TRBJ2-2	15	few	TGTGCCAGCAGCCCTACCGGGACCATGACCGGGGAGCTGTTTTTT	CASSPTGTMTGELFF
-	TRBV6-5	TRBJ1-1	13	many	TGTGCCAGCACGCGGGGCATGAACACTGAAGCTTTCTTT	CASTRGMNTEAFF
TRBD2	TRBV7-3	TRBJ2-2	14	few	TGTGCCAGCAGCTTAGATAGCGGGCCCGGGGAGCTGTTTTTT	CASSLDSGPGELFF
-	TRBV19	TRBJ2-5	15	once	TGTGCCAGTAGTATAGGCACCCGGAGGGCAGAGACCCAGTACTTC	CASSIGTRRAETQYF
TRBD1	TRBV12-3/TRBV12-4	TRBJ1-1	14	-	TGTGCCAGCAGTGTACGGACAGGGTCCTCTGAAGCTTTCTTT	CASSVRTGSSEAFF